The entry below gives a single TCR beta chain sequence along with its context. This sample was taken from a study of control samples from healthy donors and cancer patients. J was trimmed by 10 bases and V by 0 bases; bases with no gene match: 7. The CDR3 covers 16 residues. Germline V gives CDR1 KGHDR, CDR2 SFDVKD. The repertoire was sequenced with immunoSEQ multiplex PCR; TCRdb's copy has only in-frame clones and lacks some. Seen here are about 410,000 clones, 80% to 95% observed once, and the top ten hold around 6.8%. The sample comprised PBMCs. V is TRBV24-1 and J is TRBJ2-1, with 11 nucleotides matching TRBD2. This sequence was found in a middle-aged man with head and neck cancer. As DNA, the CDR3 is TGTGCCACCAGTGATTTGACTAGCGGGGGTTATATAGAGCAGTTCTTC. Amino acid sequence: CATSDLTSGGYIEQFF.